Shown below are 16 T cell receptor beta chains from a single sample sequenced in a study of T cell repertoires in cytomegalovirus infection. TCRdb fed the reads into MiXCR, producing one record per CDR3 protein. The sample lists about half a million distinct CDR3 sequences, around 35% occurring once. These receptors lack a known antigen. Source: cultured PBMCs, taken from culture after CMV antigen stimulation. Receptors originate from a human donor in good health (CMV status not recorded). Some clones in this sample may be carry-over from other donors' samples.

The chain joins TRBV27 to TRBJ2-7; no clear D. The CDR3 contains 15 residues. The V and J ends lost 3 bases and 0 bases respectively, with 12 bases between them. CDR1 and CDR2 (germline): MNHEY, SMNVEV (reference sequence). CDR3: CASSFSPGTSYEQYF. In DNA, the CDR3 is TGTGCCAGCAGTTTTTCGCCGGGCACCTCCTACGAGCAGTACTTC.

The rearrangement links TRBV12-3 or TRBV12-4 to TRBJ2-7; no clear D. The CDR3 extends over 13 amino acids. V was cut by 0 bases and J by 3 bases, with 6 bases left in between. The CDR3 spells CASSLAINYEQYF. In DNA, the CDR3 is TGTGCCAGCAGTTTAGCGATTAACTACGAGCAGTACTTC.

CDR3 bases: TGTGCCAGCAGCTCGGGGGACAGGGAAGGGACTGAAGCTTTCTTT. It translates to CASSSGDREGTEAFF. The rearrangement uses TRBV7-2 and TRBJ1-1; the match to TRBD1 covers 9 bases. The CDR3 is made up of 15 amino acids. The V gene end was trimmed by 4 bases and the J gene end by 5 bases; junction bases not matched to a gene: 8. The V gene's germline CDR1 is SGHTA and CDR2 FQGNSA.

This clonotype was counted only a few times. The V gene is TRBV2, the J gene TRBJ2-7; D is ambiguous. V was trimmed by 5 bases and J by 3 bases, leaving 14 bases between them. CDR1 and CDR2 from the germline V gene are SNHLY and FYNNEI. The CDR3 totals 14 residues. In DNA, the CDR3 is TGTGCCAGCAGTAGATATGGTTTCGGCTACGAGCAGTACTTC. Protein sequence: CASSRYGFGYEQYF.

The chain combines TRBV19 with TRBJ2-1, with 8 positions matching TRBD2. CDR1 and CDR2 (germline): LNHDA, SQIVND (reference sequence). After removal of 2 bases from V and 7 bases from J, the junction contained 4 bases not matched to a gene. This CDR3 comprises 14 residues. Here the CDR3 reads CASSIRGLGNEQFF. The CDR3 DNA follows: TGTGCCAGTAGTATAAGGGGACTAGGGAATGAGCAGTTCTTC. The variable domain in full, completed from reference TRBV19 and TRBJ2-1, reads DGGITQSPKYLFRKEGQNVTLSCEQNLNHDAMYWYRQDPGQGLRLIYYSQIVNDFQKGDIAEGYSVSREKKESFPLTVTSAQKNPTAFYLCASSIRGLGNEQFFGPGTRLTVL.

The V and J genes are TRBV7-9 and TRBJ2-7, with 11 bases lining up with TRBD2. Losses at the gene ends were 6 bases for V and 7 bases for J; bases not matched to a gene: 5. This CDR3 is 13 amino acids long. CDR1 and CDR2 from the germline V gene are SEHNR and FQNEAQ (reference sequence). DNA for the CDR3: TGTGCCAGCAGTGTAGCGGGGGGGCGAGAGCAGTACGTC. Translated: CASSVAGGREQYV.

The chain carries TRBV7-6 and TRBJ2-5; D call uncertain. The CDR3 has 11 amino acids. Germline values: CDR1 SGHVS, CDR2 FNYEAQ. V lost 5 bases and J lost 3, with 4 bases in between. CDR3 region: CASSVEETQYF. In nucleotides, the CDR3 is TGTGCCAGCAGCGTCGAAGAGACCCAGTACTTC.

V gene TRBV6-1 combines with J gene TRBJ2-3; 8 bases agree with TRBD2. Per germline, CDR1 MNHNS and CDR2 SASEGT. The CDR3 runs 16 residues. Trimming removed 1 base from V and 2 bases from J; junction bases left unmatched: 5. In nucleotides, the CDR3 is TGTGCCAGCAGTGAAGGGACTAGCCCCCACACAGATACGCAGTATTTT. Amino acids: CASSEGTSPHTDTQYF.

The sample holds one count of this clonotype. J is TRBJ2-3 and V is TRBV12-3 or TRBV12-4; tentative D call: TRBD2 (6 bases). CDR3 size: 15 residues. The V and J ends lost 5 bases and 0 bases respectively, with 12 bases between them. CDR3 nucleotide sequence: TGTGCCAGCAGTGGTTGGGGAGGAAGCACAGATACGCAGTATTTT. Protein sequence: CASSGWGGSTDTQYF.

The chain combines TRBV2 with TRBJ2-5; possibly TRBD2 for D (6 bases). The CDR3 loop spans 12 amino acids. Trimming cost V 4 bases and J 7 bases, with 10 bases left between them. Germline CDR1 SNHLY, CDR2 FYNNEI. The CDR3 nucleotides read TGTGCCAGCAGTGTCACGCGGGGGACCCAGTACTTC. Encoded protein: CASSVTRGTQYF.

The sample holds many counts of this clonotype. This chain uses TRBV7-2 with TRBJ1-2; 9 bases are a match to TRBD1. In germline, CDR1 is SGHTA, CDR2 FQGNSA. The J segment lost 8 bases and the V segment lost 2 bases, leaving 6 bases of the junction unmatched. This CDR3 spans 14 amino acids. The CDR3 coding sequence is TGTGCCAGCAGCTTACAACAGGGGGCGCAGGGCTACACCTTC. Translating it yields CASSLQQGAQGYTF.

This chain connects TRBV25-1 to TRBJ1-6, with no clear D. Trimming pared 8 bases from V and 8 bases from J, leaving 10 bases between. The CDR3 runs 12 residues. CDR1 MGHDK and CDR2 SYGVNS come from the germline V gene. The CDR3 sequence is CASQDGYSPLHF. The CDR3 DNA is TGTGCCAGCCAGGACGGGTATTCACCCCTCCACTTT.

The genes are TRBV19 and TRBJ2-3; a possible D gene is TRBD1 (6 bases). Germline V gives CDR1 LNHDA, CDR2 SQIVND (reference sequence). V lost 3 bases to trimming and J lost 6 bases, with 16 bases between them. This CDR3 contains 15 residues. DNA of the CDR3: TGTGCCAGTAGTATGTGGCAGGGGTCGGGGGATACGCAGTATTTT. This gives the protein CASSMWQGSGDTQYF.

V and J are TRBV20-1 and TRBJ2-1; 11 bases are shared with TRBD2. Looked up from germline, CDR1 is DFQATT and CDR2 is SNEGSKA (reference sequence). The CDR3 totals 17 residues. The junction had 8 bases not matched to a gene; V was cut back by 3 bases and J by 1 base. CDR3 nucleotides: TGCAGTGCTAGGGGGGGGCTAGCGGGAGGTTCCTACAATGAGCAGTTCTTC. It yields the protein CSARGGLAGGSYNEQFF.

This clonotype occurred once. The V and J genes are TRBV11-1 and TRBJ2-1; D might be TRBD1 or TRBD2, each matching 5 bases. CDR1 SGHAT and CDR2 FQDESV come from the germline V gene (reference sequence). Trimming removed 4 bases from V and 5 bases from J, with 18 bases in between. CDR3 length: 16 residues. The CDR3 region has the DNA TGTGCCAGCAGCTGGACTTGGACGGGACGGGACAATGAGCAGTTCTTC. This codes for CASSWTWTGRDNEQFF.

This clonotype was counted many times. The CDR3 is CASSARGETEAFF. CDR3 sequence (DNA): TGTGCCAGCAGCGCAAGGGGGGAGACTGAAGCTTTCTTT. The chain uses TRBV7-2 and TRBJ1-1; D possibly corresponds to TRBD1 (6 bases). The V gene lost 5 bases and the J gene lost 5 bases, with 12 bases spanning the gap. Germline V gives CDR1 SGHTA, CDR2 FQGNSA. The CDR3 spans 13 residues.